The clone carrying this T cell receptor (beta chain) was counted between two and nine times. This specimen comes from a study of beta chain features in type 1 diabetes. After removal of 5 bases from V and 2 bases from J, the junction contained 3 bases not matched to a gene. This CDR3 is built from 14 residues. Per germline, CDR1 SGHDN and CDR2 FVKESK. All of the isolated RNA was reverse transcribed, so expressed TCRB transcripts were sequenced. Produced via immunoSEQ multiplex PCR; TCRdb's table is partial and in-frame only. The sample contains about 130,000 clones, about 10% of which appear only once.

This sequence joins TRBV14 and TRBJ2-7; 10 nucleotides line up with TRBD1. What was sequenced was central memory CD4+ T cells from blood. This TCR was recovered from a man younger than 30 in good health. For the CDR3, the DNA is TGTGCCAGCAGCAACGGACAGGGGGCCTACGAGCAGTACTTC. Translating gives CASSNGQGAYEQYF. The full variable domain, with the rest looked up from reference TRBV14 and TRBJ2-7, is EAGVTQFPSHSVIEKGQTVTLRCDPISGHDNLYWYRRVMGKEIKFLLHFVKESKQDESGMPNNRFLAERTGGTYSTLKVQPAELEDSGVYFCASSNGQGAYEQYFGPGTRLTVT.